The 21 T cell receptor beta chains below all came from one sample that was sequenced in a study of cytomegalovirus exposure and HLA in healthy donors (TCRdb year 2017). Libraries were built with the immunoSEQ multiplex PCR assay. A mixture of 60 forward primers for TCR Vbeta segments and 13 reverse primers for TCR Jbeta segments was used in the multiplex PCR. TCRdb took this table from immuneACCESS and kept in-frame rearrangements with V and J called. Such tables lack part of the clones; where checked against another copy, unresolved V genes explain under half of the gap, and the rest is unexplained. Across this sample there are 150,000 to 200,000 clones, with 70% to 80% seen only once. The top ten clonotypes cover 9% to 10% of the sample. The sequenced sample was PBMCs. These receptors were collected from a man younger than 30 in good health and CMV-seropositive.

This chain joins TRBV9 and TRBJ2-7; a possible D gene is TRBD1 (5 bases). V lost 4 bases to trimming and J lost 2 bases, with 16 bases between them. CDR1 and CDR2 from the germline V gene are SGDLS and YYNGEE. This CDR3 has 15 residues. CDR3 sequence: CASSPQSGATYEQYF. CDR3 bases: TGTGCCAGCAGCCCCCAAAGTGGGGCCACCTACGAGCAGTACTTC.

The CDR3 region is CASSPGESPSYNEQFF. The CDR3 DNA is TGTGCCAGCAGCCCCGGGGAAAGTCCCTCCTACAATGAGCAGTTCTTC. This chain joins TRBV4-2 and TRBJ2-1, with D tentatively TRBD2 (5 bases). CDR3 size: 16 residues. Germline CDR1 is LGHNA and CDR2 is YNFKEQ. Trimming removed 4 bases from V and 0 bases from J, with 13 bases in between.

The rearrangement joins TRBV14 to TRBJ1-2, with D perhaps matching TRBD1 (6 bases). The CDR3 spans 17 residues. The V and J ends lost 10 bases and 0 bases respectively, with 24 bases between them. Germline-derived CDR1 and CDR2 are SGHDN and FVKESK. The CDR3 is CATTQTGRPFSNYGYTF. The CDR3 nucleotides are TGTGCCACCACGCAGACAGGTCGGCCCTTCTCTAACTATGGCTACACCTTC.

The rearrangement joins TRBV9 to TRBJ1-4; D possibly corresponds to TRBD1 (6 bases). Germline lookup yields CDR1 SGDLS and CDR2 YYNGEE. The ends were cut back, 3 bases at V and 11 bases at J, with 20 bases in the middle. The CDR3 has 15 amino acids. CDR3 region: CASSAGGQGFDKLFF. The DNA for the CDR3 is TGTGCCAGCAGCGCGGGGGGCCAAGGGTTCGACAAACTGTTTTTT.

J is TRBJ2-2 and V is TRBV7-9, with 8 nucleotides matching TRBD1. CDR1 SEHNR and CDR2 FQNEAQ come from the germline V gene (reference sequence). This CDR3 is built from 16 residues. Germline trimming cut 5 bases from V and 1 base from J; bases unmatched to any gene: 6. The CDR3 sequence: CASSPSGTGNTGELFF. In DNA form, the CDR3 reads TGTGCCAGCAGCCCTTCCGGGACAGGGAACACCGGGGAGCTGTTTTTT.

This chain joins TRBV6-1 and TRBJ1-5; maybe TRBD1 (5 bases). The CDR3 is 15 residues long. Germline assignment: CDR1 MNHNS and CDR2 SASEGT. Trimming cost V 6 bases and J 0 bases, with 12 bases left between them. CDR3 coding DNA: TGTGCCAGCAGGGAGGGACCCTATAGCAATCAGCCCCAGCATTTT. It translates to CASREGPYSNQPQHF.

The rearrangement joins TRBV6-5 to TRBJ1-3; D uncertain. The CDR3 is 15 amino acids. Germline CDR1 is MNHEY and CDR2 is SVGAGI. Trimming took off 7 bases at V and 4 bases at J, with 17 bases between the two ends. CDR3 region: CASIKGPLAGNTIYF. Here the CDR3 DNA reads TGTGCCAGCATTAAGGGCCCTCTAGCCGGAAACACCATATATTTT.

CDR3 region: CASSEEGRGYEQYF. The CDR3 DNA reads as TGTGCCAGCAGTGAAGAAGGTAGGGGGTACGAGCAGTACTTC. The chain has TRBV2 and TRBJ2-7; TRBD1 might be the D (6 bases). In germline, CDR1 is SNHLY, CDR2 FYNNEI. V was cut by 1 base and J by 4 bases, with 11 bases left in between. CDR3 length: 14 residues.

The rearrangement joins TRBV7-6 to TRBJ1-1; 7 nucleotides agree with TRBD1. CDR3 length: 13 amino acids. Germline V CDR1 and CDR2: SGHVS, FNYEAQ. V shed 1 base, J shed 5 bases, and the junction held 1 base outside the gene matches. The CDR3 spells CASSLDRGTEAFF. The CDR3 DNA reads TGTGCCAGCAGCTTAGACAGGGGAACTGAAGCTTTCTTT.

The V call is TRBV7-9, the J call TRBJ1-5, with D unclear. Deletions cut 5 bases from V and 4 bases from J, with 6 bases between. Per the germline V gene, CDR1 is SEHNR and CDR2 is FQNEAQ (reference sequence). The CDR3 contains 12 residues. CDR3 sequence (DNA): TGTGCCAGCAGCCGCGCGAATCAGCCCCAGCATTTT. It codes for CASSRANQPQHF.

This clone was recorded only once. This sequence joins TRBV19 and TRBJ2-1; D is uncertain. Trimming left V 8 bases short and J 11 bases short, with 13 bases between. This CDR3 is 11 amino acids long. Germline CDR1 is LNHDA and CDR2 is SQIVND (reference sequence). The CDR3 DNA follows: TGTGCCAGTCGTGGTGAGGAGAAGCAGTTCTTC. The encoded protein is CASRGEEKQFF.

V and J are TRBV11-2 and TRBJ2-1; TRBD2 matches at 8 bases. V shed 3 bases, J shed 0 bases, and the junction held 10 bases outside the gene matches. The CDR3 sequence is 18 residues long. CDR1 is SGHAT, CDR2 FQNNGV, per germline. CDR3 DNA: TGTGCCAGCAGCTTGGGTGTGACTAGCGCGAGCTCCTACAATGAGCAGTTCTTC. As protein: CASSLGVTSASSYNEQFF.

The chain recombines TRBV18 with TRBJ1-5; D uncertain. The CDR3 has 14 residues. The germline gives CDR1 KGHSH, CDR2 LQKENI. Trimming took off 2 bases at V and 15 bases at J, with 20 bases between the two ends. The CDR3 protein is CASSPETDFPGWHF. The CDR3 bases are TGTGCCAGCTCACCAGAGACCGATTTCCCCGGGTGGCATTTT.

The chain carries TRBV27 and TRBJ2-1; 14 positions match TRBD2. Germline lookup yields CDR1 MNHEY and CDR2 SMNVEV (reference sequence). J was trimmed by 9 bases and V by 5 bases; bases with no gene match: 12. CDR3 length: 17 residues. CDR3 amino acids: CASSEFGLAGGASEQFF. CDR3 DNA: TGTGCCAGCAGTGAATTCGGACTAGCGGGAGGAGCTAGTGAGCAGTTCTTC.

Notes on this clone: This sample also contains other DNA sequences that code for the same CDR3. The chain links TRBV5-1 to TRBJ2-3; the D is unclear. V was trimmed by 0 bases and J by 6 bases, leaving 11 bases between them. Germline V gives CDR1 SGHRS, CDR2 YFSETQ. The CDR3 sequence is 14 residues long. The CDR3: CASSLGAPRDTQYF. DNA for the CDR3: TGCGCCAGCAGCTTGGGGGCCCCTCGGGATACGCAGTATTTT.

This clone was recorded a few times. The chain is built from TRBV7-2 and TRBJ2-5; 9 bases are a match to TRBD1. Gene TRBJ2-7 matches the end of the DNA better, so the J call may be wrong. The CDR3 extends over 13 amino acids. Germline V gene data show CDR1 as SGHTA and CDR2 as FQGNSA. CDR3 in amino acids: CASSFDRGYEQYF. The DNA for the CDR3 is TGTGCCAGCAGCTTCGACAGGGGGTACGAGCAGTACTTC.

The chain employs TRBV7-9 and TRBJ2-1, with TRBD1 matching 10 bases. The CDR3 sequence is 15 residues long. Germline CDR1 SEHNR, CDR2 FQNEAQ (reference sequence). Trimming took 3 bases from V and 7 from J; bases not matched to a gene: 6. CDR3 coding DNA: TGTGCCAGCAGCTTTTTGACAGGGGGCGAGAATGAGCAGTTCTTC. Protein sequence: CASSFLTGGENEQFF.

The chain is built from TRBV5-1 and TRBJ1-1; D perhaps matches TRBD1 (6 bases). The V end was cut by 4 bases, the J end by 5 bases, with 18 bases between. CDR1 and CDR2 (germline): SGHRS, YFSETQ. CDR3 length: 15 residues. This chain's CDR3 is CASSLRAGDGTEAFF. The DNA of the CDR3 is TGCGCCAGCAGCCTCAGGGCAGGGGATGGTACTGAAGCTTTCTTT.

The chain recombines TRBV4-1 with TRBJ2-3, with D perhaps matching TRBD2 (6 bases). The CDR3 contains 13 residues. Germline CDR1 is MGHRA and CDR2 is YSYEKL. Trimming left V 4 bases short and J 4 bases short, with 9 bases between. The CDR3 loop reads CASSRPGADTQYF. CDR3 in DNA: TGCGCCAGCAGCCGCCCGGGGGCAGATACGCAGTATTTT.

This clone was observed once. The chain couples TRBV7-9 to TRBJ2-2; tentatively, D is TRBD2 (6 bases). CDR3 size: 15 residues. Germline V gene data show CDR1 as SEHNR and CDR2 as FQNEAQ (reference sequence). V dropped 8 bases and J dropped 1 base, with 14 bases sitting between them. In nucleotides, the CDR3 is TGTGCCAGCTCAAATGGGGGGTTGAACACCGGGGAGCTGTTTTTT. Its translation: CASSNGGLNTGELFF. Supplemented by reference TRBV7-9 and TRBJ2-2, the full variable domain reads DTGVSQNPRHKITKRGQNVTFRCDPISEHNRLYWYRQTLGQGPEFLTYFQNEAQLEKSRLLSDRFSAERPKGSFSTLEIQRTEQGDSAMYLCASSNGGLNTGELFFGEGSRLTVL.

The count of this clone is one. This chain links TRBV27 with TRBJ2-5, with 7 nucleotides matching TRBD1. Germline V gene sequence: CDR1 MNHEY, CDR2 SMNVEV (reference sequence). The CDR3 sequence is 14 residues long. With 4 bases clipped from V and 2 bases from J, the junction kept 4 bases outside the gene matches. The CDR3 DNA reads as TGTGCCAGCAGTTCCGGGACAGAGCAAGAGACCCAGTACTTC. Its protein product is CASSSGTEQETQYF.